The 7 T cell receptor beta chains below all came from one sample that was sequenced in a study of cytomegalovirus exposure and HLA in healthy donors. The PCR made use of 60 Vbeta and 13 Jbeta primers. The repertoire was sequenced with immunoSEQ multiplex PCR; TCRdb's copy has only in-frame clones and lacks some. Of approximately 90,000 clones in the sample, around 82% were seen once. Sequencing used PBMCs. The receptor source for this set is a man aged 40-49 years in good health and CMV-seronegative.

The chain uses TRBV2 and TRBJ2-7; unclear D gene. The CDR3 spans 13 residues. V lost 4 bases and J lost 2, with 9 bases in between. Germline CDR1 and CDR2: SNHLY and FYNNEI. This chain's CDR3 is CASSGQNPYEQYF. DNA for the CDR3: TGTGCCAGCAGTGGTCAGAATCCCTACGAGCAGTACTTC.

V is TRBV7-6 and J is TRBJ2-7; 10 bases align to TRBD2. Losses at the gene ends were 5 bases for V and 7 bases for J; bases not matched to a gene: 5. The length of the CDR3 is 13 residues. Germline loops: CDR1 SGHVS, CDR2 FNYEAQ. In DNA form, the CDR3 reads TGTGCCAGCAGCCCCCCGGGACTAGCGGAGCAGTACTTC. This translates into CASSPPGLAEQYF.

The chain links TRBV27 to TRBJ2-2, with TRBD2 identical over 12 bases. CDR3 length: 16 amino acids. Germline lookup yields CDR1 MNHEY and CDR2 SMNVEV (reference sequence). The V gene end was trimmed by 6 bases and the J gene end by 4 bases; junction bases not matched to a gene: 6. CDR3 nucleotides: TGTGCCAGCAGACTAGCGGGGGGCCGGGGCACCGGGGAGCTGTTTTTT. Translating it yields CASRLAGGRGTGELFF.

The rearrangement joins TRBV28 to TRBJ1-1, with D uncertain. CDR3 length: 13 amino acids. Germline-derived CDR1 and CDR2 are MDHEN and SYDVKM. Deletions cut 5 bases from V and 1 base from J, with 8 bases between. In DNA form, the CDR3 reads TGTGCCAGCAGTCCGGTCCAGAACACTGAAGCTTTCTTT. It is translated as CASSPVQNTEAFF.

The chain couples TRBV5-1 to TRBJ1-1, with 7 nucleotides matching TRBD1. Germline-derived CDR1 and CDR2 are SGHRS and YFSETQ. The CDR3 has 13 amino acids. V shed 5 bases and J 3 bases; nucleotides not matched to a gene: 4. Here the CDR3 DNA reads TGCGCCAGCAGGAAACAGGGGTACACTGAAGCTTTCTTT. It specifies CASRKQGYTEAFF. Together with reference TRBV5-1 and TRBJ1-1, the CDR3 gives the full variable domain: KAGVTQTPRYLIKTRGQQVTLSCSPISGHRSVSWYQQTPGQGLQFLFEYFSETQRNKGNFPGRFSGRQFSNSRSEMNVSTLELGDSALYLCASRKQGYTEAFFGQGTRLTVV.

This clone has more than one count but fewer than ten. The V and J genes are TRBV15 and TRBJ1-2, with D possibly being TRBD1 (5 bases). The CDR3 length is 16 residues. Germline values: CDR1 LNHNV, CDR2 YYDKDF (reference sequence). The ends were cut back, 1 base at V and 2 bases at J, with 14 bases in the middle. The CDR3 coding sequence is TGTGCCACCAGCAGAGGGGTAGGGGTCACGAACTATGGCTACACCTTC. As protein: CATSRGVGVTNYGYTF. Filled out from reference TRBV15 and TRBJ1-2, the complete variable domain reads DAMVIQNPRYQVTQFGKPVTLSCSQTLNHNVMYWYQQKSSQAPKLLFHYYDKDFNNEADTPDNFQSRRPNTSFCFLDIRSPGLGDTAMYLCATSRGVGVTNYGYTFGSGTRLTVV.

The J gene is TRBJ1-6, the V gene TRBV2, with D possibly being TRBD1 (6 bases). V lost 3 bases, J lost 6 bases, and 18 bases lay in between. Germline CDR1 SNHLY, CDR2 FYNNEI. This CDR3 contains 17 residues. The CDR3 spells CASSEERGGHFNSPLHF. The DNA for the CDR3 is TGTGCCAGCAGTGAGGAGAGGGGGGGACACTTTAATTCACCCCTCCACTTT.